This TCR beta chain was sequenced during a study of CD8+ T cells in alopecia areata. Study background: Oral tofacitinib (5 to 10 mg twice daily) was administered to treated patients. Affected scalp percentage gauged treated patients' severity.

The CDR3 covers 13 residues. Germline CDR1 GTSNPN, CDR2 SVGIG (reference sequence). V was pared by 2 bases and J by 11 bases, with 13 bases between. In each case, RNA was isolated and then reverse transcribed into cDNA as the sequencing template. Sequenced by immunoSEQ multiplex PCR; TCRdb stores in-frame clones only, minus some. The sample has roughly 190,000 clones, roughly 70% seen once; the top ten hold 1.3%. The sample's treatment: oral pan-JAK inhibitor, 5-10 mg twice daily. This specimen consisted of CD4+ T cells sorted from blood, obtained between weeks 47 and 50, from a patient treated with tofacitinib. The V and J genes are TRBV30 and TRBJ1-6; D is unresolved. This sequence originates from a human donor with alopecia areata. The CDR3: CAWSKSGLTPLHF. In DNA form, the CDR3 reads TGTGCCTGGAGTAAGAGCGGGCTAACACCCCTCCACTTT.